The rows below give T cell receptor beta chains drawn from one sample of a study of blood T cell repertoires in COVID-19. The repertoire was sequenced with immunoSEQ multiplex PCR; TCRdb's copy has only in-frame clones and lacks some. Here the sample spans approximately 440,000 clones, 75% to 90% being singletons. The sample comprised PBMCs or T cells enriched from blood (not recorded which). These receptors all come from a woman younger than 30 who had recovered from COVID-19. Each CDR3 is given with its conserved first and last residue. D genes are given only for firm matches. A row's size may be missing; if present it is once, few, many or a size class.

TRBV4-1	TRBD2	.	TRBJ2-5	TGCGCCAGCCGGGGGGTAGGACAATTCCAAGAGACCCAGTACTTC	CASRGVGQFQETQYF
TRBV30	TRBD1	.	TRBJ1-2	TGTGCCTGGAGTGGACAGGGACAGGAGTATGGCTACACCTTC	CAWSGQGQEYGYTF
TRBV21-1	.	.	TRBJ2-5	TGTGCCAGCAGCCCCCGAAGAGGACAGCAAGAGACCCAGTACTTC	CASSPRRGQQETQYF
TRBV12-3/TRBV12-4	TRBD1	once	TRBJ1-1	TGTGCCAGTACCGACAGGGCGAACACTGAAGCTTTCTTT	CASTDRANTEAFF
TRBV19	.	.	TRBJ1-2	TGTGCCAGTAGTATTCAGGGGTACAATGGCTACACCTTC	CASSIQGYNGYTF
TRBV5-1	.	.	TRBJ1-2	TGCGCCAGCAGCTTGGCCGCTCCAGGGGTCAACTATGGCTACACCTTC	CASSLAAPGVNYGYTF
TRBV7-8	TRBD1	.	TRBJ1-2	TGTGCCAGCAGCTTAAGGGAACAGGGGGTCGTGCCGGACTATGGCTACACCTTC	CASSLREQGVVPDYGYTF
TRBV12-3/TRBV12-4	.	.	TRBJ2-5	TGTGCCAGCGCGCAAGGCGCAGGGACCCAGTACTTC	CASAQGAGTQYF
TRBV11-2	.	.	TRBJ1-1	TGTGCCAGCAGTCAAACACAGAACACTGAAGCTTTCTTT	CASSQTQNTEAFF
TRBV10-3	.	.	TRBJ2-1	TGTGCCATCAGTGGCGAAGCCTACAATGAGCAGTTCTTC	CAISGEAYNEQFF
TRBV7-2	.	.	TRBJ2-7	TGTGCCAGCAGCCGTAGTCTGCTCTACGAGCAGTACTTC	CASSRSLLYEQYF
TRBV2	.	.	TRBJ2-3	TGTGCCAGCAGTGTATTGGGACAAAGCACAGATACGCAGTATTTT	CASSVLGQSTDTQYF
TRBV12-3/TRBV12-4	.	.	TRBJ1-1	TGTGCCAGCAGCGCCCAGGGGGAAGCTTTCTTT	CASSAQGEAFF
TRBV25-1	.	.	TRBJ1-4	TGTGCCAGCAGTGAATATTACCAGGCGGGTGAAAAACTGTTTTTT	CASSEYYQAGEKLFF
TRBV4-1	TRBD2	few	TRBJ2-7	TGCGCCAGCAGCTCAAACGCGTCGCCGGGGGGCTACGAGCAGTACTTC	CASSSNASPGGYEQYF
TRBV30	.	.	TRBJ1-2	TGTGCCTGGAGTACGGGGGATCAGGGCTACACCTTC	CAWSTGDQGYTF
TRBV5-1	.	few	TRBJ1-2	TGCGCCCCCGGGGGGACCCGCTATGGCTACACCTTC	CAPGGTRYGYTF
TRBV7-9	.	.	TRBJ2-1	TGTGCCAGCAGCTTCCGAGGGCCGGGAAATGAGCAGTTCTTC	CASSFRGPGNEQFF
TRBV9	TRBD1	.	TRBJ2-1	TGTGCCAGCAGCGTAGGACAGGGGAAGGGCAATGAGCAGTTCTTC	CASSVGQGKGNEQFF
TRBV5-1	.	.	TRBJ1-1	TGCGCCAGCAGCTCGGGCCGGTGGAGGGACACTGAAGCTTTCTTT	CASSSGRWRDTEAFF
TRBV6-5	TRBD2	.	TRBJ2-7	TGTGCCAGCAAGGCTAGCGGGGGAGAATCCTACGAGCAGTACTTC	CASKASGGESYEQYF
TRBV5-6	.	.	TRBJ1-6	TGTGCCAGCAGCTTGGGAGGCGCCGTCCTCCACTTT	CASSLGGAVLHF
TRBV23-1	TRBD1	.	TRBJ1-2	TGCGCCAGCAGTCAACCTGGACAGGGGGTGGAAGGCTACACCTTC	CASSQPGQGVEGYTF
TRBV7-9	.	.	TRBJ1-6	TGTGCCAGCAGCTTAGGCGCAAATTCACCCCTCCACTTT	CASSLGANSPLHF
TRBV13	TRBD1	.	TRBJ2-7	TGTGCCAGCAGCTCCCCGGACAGGGCGGCCTACGAGCAGTACTTC	CASSSPDRAAYEQYF
TRBV11-2	.	.	TRBJ1-2	TGTGCCAGCAGCTCCAACCTCCACAGGGCCACCTCTTCCCCCTATGGCTACACCTTC	CASSSNLHRATSSPYGYTF
TRBV9	.	few	TRBJ1-1	TGTGCCAGCAGCGTAGGCCCGGACACAGAAGCTTTCTTT	CASSVGPDTEAFF
TRBV6-5	TRBD1	.	TRBJ2-1	TGTGCCAGCAGTTACTCGGGGACAGGGAGGAATGAGCAGTTCTTC	CASSYSGTGRNEQFF
TRBV7-8	TRBD1	.	TRBJ2-7	TGTGCCAGCAGGTCTCCGGGACAGGCGTACGAGCAGTACTTC	CASRSPGQAYEQYF